The source of this T cell receptor beta chain is a study of cytomegalovirus exposure and HLA in healthy donors. Study-level results: Published work reported that the classifier diagnosed cytomegalovirus status with high specificity and sensitivity. Rarity marked most TCR sequences, yet some public TCRs occurred in many donors. According to a subsequent analysis, TCR clusters from the first cohort were inclined to appear together in the 120 validation repertoires.

Assay: immunoSEQ multiplex PCR; the TCRdb copy retains only in-frame clones and omits some. This sample has over 60,000 clones, with 96% found just once. With regard to this clone: Its antigen is unidentified.

Trimming cost V 4 bases and J 3 bases; bases outside gene matches: 6. CDR3 size: 17 residues. Germline CDR1 and CDR2: SQVTM and ANQGSEA. This clonotype originated in a woman between 18 and 30 years old in good health and CMV-seropositive. This chain uses TRBV29-1 with TRBJ2-2; the match to TRBD2 covers 15 bases. Sequencing input: PBMCs. Written as DNA, the CDR3 is TGCAGCGTTGGAGGACTAGCGGGAGGGCGGCACACCGGGGAGCTGTTTTTT. This encodes CSVGGLAGGRHTGELFF.